This T cell receptor beta chain stems from a study of blood T cell repertoires in COVID-19. Generated by immunoSEQ multiplex PCR, the TCRdb table keeps only in-frame clones and is missing some. The profile shows some 200,000 clones, approximately 80% of them singletons. Followed longitudinally, the Seattle patients had been enrolled during active infection. The germline V gene has CDR1 MNHEY and CDR2 SVGAGI. The CDR3 consists of 15 residues. V was clipped by 6 bases and J by 6 bases; unmatched bases: 12. The V gene is TRBV6-5, the J gene TRBJ1-2, with 8 bases aligning to TRBD1. Source material: peripheral blood. The TCR originated in a woman aged 70-85 years with COVID-19, enrolled during active disease. Here the CDR3 reads CASSPEGDRYNGYTF. CDR3 DNA sequence: TGTGCCAGCAGCCCAGAGGGGGACAGGTACAATGGCTACACCTTC.